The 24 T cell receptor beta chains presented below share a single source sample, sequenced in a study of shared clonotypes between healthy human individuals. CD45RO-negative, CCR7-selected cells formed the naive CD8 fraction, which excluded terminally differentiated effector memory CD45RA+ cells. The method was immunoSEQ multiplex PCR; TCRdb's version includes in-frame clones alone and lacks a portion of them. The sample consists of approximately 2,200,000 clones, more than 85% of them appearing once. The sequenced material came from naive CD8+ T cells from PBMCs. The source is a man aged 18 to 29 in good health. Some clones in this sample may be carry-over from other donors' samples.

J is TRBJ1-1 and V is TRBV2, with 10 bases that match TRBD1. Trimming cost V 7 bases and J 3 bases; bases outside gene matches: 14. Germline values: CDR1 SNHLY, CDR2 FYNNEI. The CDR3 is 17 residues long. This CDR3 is CASMGDLDRGWDTEAFF. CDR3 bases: TGTGCCAGCATGGGAGATTTGGACAGGGGGTGGGACACTGAAGCTTTCTTT.

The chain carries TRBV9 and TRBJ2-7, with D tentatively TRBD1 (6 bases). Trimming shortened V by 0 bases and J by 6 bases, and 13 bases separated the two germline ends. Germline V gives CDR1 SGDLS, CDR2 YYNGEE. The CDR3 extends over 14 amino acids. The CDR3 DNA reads TGTGCCAGCAGCGTAGAGGGGGTTCGCTCCGAGCAGTACTTC. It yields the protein CASSVEGVRSEQYF.

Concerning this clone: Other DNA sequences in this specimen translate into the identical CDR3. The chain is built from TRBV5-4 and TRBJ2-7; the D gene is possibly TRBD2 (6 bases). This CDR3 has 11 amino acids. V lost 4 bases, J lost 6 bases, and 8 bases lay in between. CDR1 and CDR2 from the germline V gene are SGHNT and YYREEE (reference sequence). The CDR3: CASSLGGEQYF. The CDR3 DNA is TGTGCCAGCAGCCTCGGGGGCGAGCAGTACTTC.

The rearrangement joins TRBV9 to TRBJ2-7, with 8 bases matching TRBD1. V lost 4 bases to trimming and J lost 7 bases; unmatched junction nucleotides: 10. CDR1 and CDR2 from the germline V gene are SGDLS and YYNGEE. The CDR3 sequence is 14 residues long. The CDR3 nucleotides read TGTGCCAGCAGCCCTCGGGACAGGATAGAAGAGCAGTACTTC. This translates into CASSPRDRIEEQYF.

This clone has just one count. The CDR3 DNA is TGTGCCAGCAGCACCTACGCTGGGGATGAAAAACTGTTTTTT. Residues: CASSTYAGDEKLFF. The rearrangement uses TRBV5-8 and TRBJ1-4, with D uncertain. Trimming cost V 4 bases and J 6 bases, with 13 bases left between them. CDR1 SGHTS and CDR2 YDEGEE come from the germline V gene. CDR3 size: 14 residues.

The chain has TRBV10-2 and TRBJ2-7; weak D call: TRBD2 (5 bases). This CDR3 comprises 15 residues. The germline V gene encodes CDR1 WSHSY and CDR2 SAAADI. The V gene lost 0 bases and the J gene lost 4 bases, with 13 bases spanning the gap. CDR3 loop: CASSESGLARYEQYF. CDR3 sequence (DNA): TGCGCCAGCAGTGAGTCGGGTCTAGCTCGGTACGAGCAGTACTTC.

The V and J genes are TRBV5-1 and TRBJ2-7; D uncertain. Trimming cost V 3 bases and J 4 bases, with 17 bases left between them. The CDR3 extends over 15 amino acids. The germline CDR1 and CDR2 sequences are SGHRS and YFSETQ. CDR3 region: CASSSYDSYRYEQYF. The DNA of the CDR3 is TGCGCCAGCAGCTCCTACGATAGCTATCGTTACGAGCAGTACTTC.

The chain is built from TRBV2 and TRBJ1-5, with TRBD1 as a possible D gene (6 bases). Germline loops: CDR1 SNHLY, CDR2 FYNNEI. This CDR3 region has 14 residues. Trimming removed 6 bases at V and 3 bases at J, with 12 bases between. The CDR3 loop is CASSPTGFNQPQHF. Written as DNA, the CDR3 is TGTGCCAGCAGCCCGACAGGATTCAATCAGCCCCAGCATTTT.

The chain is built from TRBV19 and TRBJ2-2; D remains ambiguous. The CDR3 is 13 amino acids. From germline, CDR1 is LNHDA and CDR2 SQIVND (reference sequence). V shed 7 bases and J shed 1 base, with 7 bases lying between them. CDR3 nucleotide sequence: TGTGCCAGTAAGAGACAGAACACCGGGGAGCTGTTTTTT. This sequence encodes CASKRQNTGELFF.

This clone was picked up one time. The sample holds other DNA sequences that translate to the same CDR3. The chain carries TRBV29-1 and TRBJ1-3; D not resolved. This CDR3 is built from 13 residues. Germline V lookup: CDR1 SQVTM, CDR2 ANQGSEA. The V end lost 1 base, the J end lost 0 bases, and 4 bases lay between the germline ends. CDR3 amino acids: CSVEGVSGNTIYF. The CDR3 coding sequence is TGCAGCGTTGAAGGAGTCTCTGGAAACACCATATATTTT.

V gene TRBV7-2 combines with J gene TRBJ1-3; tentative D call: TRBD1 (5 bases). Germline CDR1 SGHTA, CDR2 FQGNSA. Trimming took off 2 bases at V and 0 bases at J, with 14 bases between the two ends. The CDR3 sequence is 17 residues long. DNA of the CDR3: TGTGCCAGCAGCTTACTGTTGGGGCCAAGCTCTGGAAACACCATATATTTT. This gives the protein CASSLLLGPSSGNTIYF.

In DNA, the CDR3 is TGTGCCAGCAGCCATCGGGGCGGGGCGGCGCCCAACGAGCAGTACTTC. It codes for CASSHRGGAAPNEQYF. The chain employs TRBV11-2 and TRBJ2-7; possibly TRBD2 for D (6 bases). Germline CDR1 reads SGHAT; CDR2 reads FQNNGV. The ends were cut back, 5 bases at V and 5 bases at J, with 22 bases in the middle. The CDR3 loop spans 16 amino acids.

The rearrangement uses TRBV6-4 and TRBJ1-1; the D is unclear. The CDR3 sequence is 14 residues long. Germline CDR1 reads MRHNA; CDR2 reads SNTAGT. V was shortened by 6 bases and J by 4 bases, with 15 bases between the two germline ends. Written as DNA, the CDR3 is TGTGCCAGCAGAAAAGACCAACGGGCCACTGAAGCTTTCTTT. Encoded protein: CASRKDQRATEAFF.

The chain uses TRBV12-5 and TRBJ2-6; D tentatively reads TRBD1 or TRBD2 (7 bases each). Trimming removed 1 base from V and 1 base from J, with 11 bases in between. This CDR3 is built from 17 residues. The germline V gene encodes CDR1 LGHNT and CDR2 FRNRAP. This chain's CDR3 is CASGLDQGGSGANVLTF. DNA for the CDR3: TGTGCTAGTGGTTTGGATCAGGGGGGGTCTGGGGCCAACGTCCTGACTTTC.

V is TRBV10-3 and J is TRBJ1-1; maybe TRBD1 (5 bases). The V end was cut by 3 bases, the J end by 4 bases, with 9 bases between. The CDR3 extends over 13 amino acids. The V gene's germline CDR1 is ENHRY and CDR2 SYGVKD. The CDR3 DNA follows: TGTGCCATCAGTGATAGTACAGGCACTGAAGCTTTCTTT. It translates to CAISDSTGTEAFF.

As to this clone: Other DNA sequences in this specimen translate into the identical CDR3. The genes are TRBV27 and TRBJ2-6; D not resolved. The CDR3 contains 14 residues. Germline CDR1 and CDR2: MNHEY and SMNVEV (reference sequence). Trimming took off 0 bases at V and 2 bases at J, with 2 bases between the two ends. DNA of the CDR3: TGTGCCAGCAGTTTATCGACTGGGGCCAACGTCCTGACTTTC. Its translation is CASSLSTGANVLTF.

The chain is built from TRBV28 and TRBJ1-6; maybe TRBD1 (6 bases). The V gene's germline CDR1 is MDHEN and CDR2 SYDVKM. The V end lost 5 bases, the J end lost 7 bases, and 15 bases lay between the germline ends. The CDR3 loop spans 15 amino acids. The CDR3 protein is CASSPGTYLNSPLHF. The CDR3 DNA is TGTGCCAGCAGTCCCGGGACATACTTGAATTCACCCCTCCACTTT.

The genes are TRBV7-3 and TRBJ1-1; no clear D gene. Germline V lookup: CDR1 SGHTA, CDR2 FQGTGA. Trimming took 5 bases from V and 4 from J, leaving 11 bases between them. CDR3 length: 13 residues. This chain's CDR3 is CASSLKVVTEAFF. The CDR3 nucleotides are TGTGCCAGCAGCCTCAAGGTTGTCACTGAAGCTTTCTTT. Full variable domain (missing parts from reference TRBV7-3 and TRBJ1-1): GAGVSQTPSNKVTEKGKYVELRCDPISGHTALYWYRQSLGQGPEFLIYFQGTGAADDSGLPNDRFFAVRPEGSVSTLKIQRTERGDSAVYLCASSLKVVTEAFFGQGTRLTVV.

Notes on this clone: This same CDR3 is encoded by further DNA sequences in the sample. CDR3 sequence: CASSDYEQYF. The CDR3 region has the DNA TGTGCCAGTTCTGATTACGAGCAGTACTTC. The V gene is TRBV28, the J gene TRBJ2-7; D unclear. CDR3 length equals 10 residues. Germline V gives CDR1 MDHEN, CDR2 SYDVKM. V was clipped by 9 bases and J by 4 bases, with 7 bases between them.

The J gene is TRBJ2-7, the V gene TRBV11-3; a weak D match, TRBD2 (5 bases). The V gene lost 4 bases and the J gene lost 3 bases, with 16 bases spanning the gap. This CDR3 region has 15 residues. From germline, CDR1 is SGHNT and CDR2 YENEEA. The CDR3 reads CASSSTRTGDYEQYF. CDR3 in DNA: TGTGCCAGCAGCTCCACTCGGACTGGGGACTACGAGCAGTACTTC.

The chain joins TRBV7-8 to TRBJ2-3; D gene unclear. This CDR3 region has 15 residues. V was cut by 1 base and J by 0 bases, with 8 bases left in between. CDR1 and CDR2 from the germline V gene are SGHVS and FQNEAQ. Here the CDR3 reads CASSLVGISTDTQYF. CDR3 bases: TGTGCCAGCAGCTTAGTCGGAATTAGCACAGATACGCAGTATTTT.

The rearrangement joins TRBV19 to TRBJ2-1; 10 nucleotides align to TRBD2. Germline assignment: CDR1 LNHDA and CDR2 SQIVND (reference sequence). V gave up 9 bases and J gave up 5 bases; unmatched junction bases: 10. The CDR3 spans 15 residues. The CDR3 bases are TGTGCCAGCGGCACTCTAGCGGGAGCACACAATGAGCAGTTCTTC. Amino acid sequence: CASGTLAGAHNEQFF.

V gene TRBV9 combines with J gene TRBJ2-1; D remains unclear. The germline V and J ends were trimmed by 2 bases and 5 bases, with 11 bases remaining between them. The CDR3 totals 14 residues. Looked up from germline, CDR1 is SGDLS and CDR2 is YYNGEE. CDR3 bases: TGTGCCAGCAGCGTTTCCCCCACAAACAATGAGCAGTTCTTC. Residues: CASSVSPTNNEQFF.

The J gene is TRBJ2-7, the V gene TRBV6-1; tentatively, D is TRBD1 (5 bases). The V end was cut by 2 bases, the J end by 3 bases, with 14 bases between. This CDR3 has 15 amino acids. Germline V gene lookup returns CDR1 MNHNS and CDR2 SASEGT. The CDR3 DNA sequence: TGTGCCAGCAGTGAAACAAGGGTTCAGGGCTACGAGCAGTACTTC. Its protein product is CASSETRVQGYEQYF.